The 13 T cell receptor beta chains below all came from one sample that was sequenced in a study of blood T cell repertoires in COVID-19. Libraries were prepared by immunoSEQ multiplex PCR; TCRdb keeps only in-frame clonotypes and omits some of them. The table records 90,000 to 120,000 clones, roughly nine tenths of them present only once. Sequencing was done on a sample of peripheral blood. The receptor source for this set is a human donor in a cohort sampled during active COVID-19.

The gene calls are TRBV5-4 and TRBJ1-2; D may be TRBD1 (6 bases). Deletions cut 1 base from V and 2 bases from J, with 9 bases between. The CDR3 is 14 residues long. CDR1 SGHNT and CDR2 YYREEE come from the germline V gene (reference sequence). The CDR3 sequence: CASSLRGTNYGYTF. The CDR3 DNA sequence: TGTGCCAGCAGCTTGAGGGGGACAAACTATGGCTACACCTTC.

The V gene is TRBV5-5, the J gene TRBJ1-2, with D possibly TRBD1 on 5 matching bases. This CDR3 has 17 amino acids. V was cut by 0 bases and J by 1 base, with 16 bases left in between. Germline V lookup: CDR1 SGHKS, CDR2 YYEKEE (reference sequence). This CDR3 reads CASSLEGVSEVNYGYTF. The CDR3 nucleotides read TGTGCCAGCAGCTTGGAAGGGGTCAGTGAGGTTAACTATGGCTACACCTTC.

The chain couples TRBV11-3 to TRBJ2-7; 7 bases are shared with TRBD2. CDR1 and CDR2 (germline): SGHNT, YENEEA. After removal of 3 bases from V and 2 bases from J, the junction contained 4 bases not matched to a gene. The CDR3 has 14 amino acids. CDR3 residues: CASSLRGSTYEQYF. CDR3 coding DNA: TGTGCCAGCAGCTTGCGCGGGAGCACCTACGAGCAGTACTTC.

The V call is TRBV4-2, the J call TRBJ1-5, with no clear D. Between the trimmed V and J ends, which lost 4 bases and 7 bases, there was a span of 17 bases. CDR1 LGHNA and CDR2 YNFKEQ come from the germline V gene. The CDR3 covers 15 residues. The CDR3, as DNA: TGTGCCAGCAGCCGGGAGCTGAACGGTTACCAGCCCCAGCATTTT. Amino acid sequence: CASSRELNGYQPQHF.

The rearrangement joins TRBV19 to TRBJ2-5, with 7 bases that match TRBD1. The V segment lost 5 bases and the J segment 7 bases; nucleotides outside the gene matches: 13. The germline CDR1 and CDR2 sequences are LNHDA and SQIVND (reference sequence). There are 15 residues in the CDR3. This chain's CDR3 is CASSFDRVSGGTQYF. The CDR3 DNA is TGTGCCAGTAGTTTTGACAGGGTTTCGGGTGGGACCCAGTACTTC.

The chain has TRBV30 and TRBJ2-1; the match to TRBD2 covers 12 bases. V dropped 5 bases and J dropped 7; count of bases not matched to a gene: 0. The CDR3 spans 12 residues. Germline lookup yields CDR1 GTSNPN and CDR2 SVGIG (reference sequence). CDR3 region: CAWGTSGNEQFF. CDR3 bases: TGTGCCTGGGGGACTAGCGGGAATGAGCAGTTCTTC.

The CDR3 protein is CASSKVDRSSYNEQFF. The CDR3 bases are TGTGCCAGCAGCAAAGTGGACAGGAGCTCCTACAATGAGCAGTTCTTC. The chain combines TRBV21-1 with TRBJ2-1; the table's D call of TRBD1 was not tested on the DNA. TRBV21-1 is a listed pseudogene. The CDR3 extends over 16 amino acids.

This clone was found once. This sequence joins TRBV28 and TRBJ1-1; D unresolved. Trimming pared 5 bases from V and 0 bases from J, leaving 16 bases between. Germline V gene sequence: CDR1 MDHEN, CDR2 SYDVKM. The CDR3 has 16 amino acids. The CDR3 region is CASSPRRLRMNTEAFF. The CDR3 DNA is TGTGCCAGCAGTCCGAGACGACTCAGAATGAACACTGAAGCTTTCTTT.

This chain links TRBV18 with TRBJ2-7; 8 bases fit TRBD2. V was pared by 8 bases and J by 2 bases, with 8 bases of the junction left unmatched. This CDR3 spans 14 amino acids. Per the germline V gene, CDR1 is KGHSH and CDR2 is LQKENI. DNA for the CDR3: TGTGCCAGCCAGACTAGCGAACACACCTACGAGCAGTACTTC. Amino acids: CASQTSEHTYEQYF.

This chain links TRBV19 with TRBJ2-7; perhaps TRBD1 as D (6 bases). This CDR3 spans 14 amino acids. The germline CDR1 and CDR2 sequences are LNHDA and SQIVND (reference sequence). The germline V and J ends were trimmed by 2 bases and 6 bases, with 14 bases remaining between them. CDR3 amino acids: CASSITPTGLEQYF. The CDR3 DNA follows: TGTGCCAGTAGTATAACCCCGACAGGTCTCGAGCAGTACTTC.

J is TRBJ2-3 and V is TRBV5-4, with 9 nucleotides matching TRBD2. The V and J ends lost 4 bases and 5 bases, in that order; junction bases with no gene match: 11. CDR3 size: 16 residues. CDR1 and CDR2 from the germline V gene are SGHNT and YYREEE (reference sequence). CDR3 nucleotide sequence: TGTGCCAGCAGCGCTCTTAGCGGGGGCCGTGGAGATACGCAGTATTTT. It specifies CASSALSGGRGDTQYF.

The V gene is TRBV18, the J gene TRBJ2-7; maybe TRBD2 (7 bases). The CDR3 has 12 amino acids. Germline assignment: CDR1 KGHSH and CDR2 LQKENI. The germline V and J ends were trimmed by 4 bases and 6 bases, with 10 bases remaining between them. The CDR3 region is CASSQGGTEQYF. DNA of the CDR3: TGTGCCAGCTCACAGGGGGGGACCGAGCAGTACTTC.

V and J are TRBV7-6 and TRBJ2-1, with 10 bases aligning to TRBD2. CDR1 is SGHVS, CDR2 FNYEAQ, per germline. The CDR3 spans 13 residues. Trimming took 4 bases from V and 6 from J; bases not matched to a gene: 0. The CDR3: CASSWTSGNEQFF. CDR3 bases: TGTGCCAGCAGCTGGACTAGCGGCAATGAGCAGTTCTTC.